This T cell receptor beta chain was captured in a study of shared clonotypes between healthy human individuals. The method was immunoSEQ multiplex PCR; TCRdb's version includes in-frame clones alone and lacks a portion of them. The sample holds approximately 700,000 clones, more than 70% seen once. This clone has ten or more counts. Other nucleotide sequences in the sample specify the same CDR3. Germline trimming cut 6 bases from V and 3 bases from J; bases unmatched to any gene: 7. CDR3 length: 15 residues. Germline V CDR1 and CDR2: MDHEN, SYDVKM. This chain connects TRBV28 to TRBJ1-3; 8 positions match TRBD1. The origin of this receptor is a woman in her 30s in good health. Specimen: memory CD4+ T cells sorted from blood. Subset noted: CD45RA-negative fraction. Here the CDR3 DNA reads TGTGCCAGCAGCTCAGGACAGGGAGATGGAAACACCATATATTTT. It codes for CASSSGQGDGNTIYF.